This T cell receptor (beta chain) appears in the sequencing data of a study of blood T cell repertoires in COVID-19. Authors' data handling: Reference gene primer amplification yielded estimated nucleated cell counts. Here immunoSEQ multiplex PCR was the method, and the copy in TCRdb shows in-frame clones only, minus some. The D gene and trimming were derived from the DNA, and the V and J assignments and clone size from that table. The table shows about 250,000 clones, with approximately 90% occurring only once. Trimming removed 0 bases at V and 6 bases at J, with 12 bases between. There are 15 residues in the CDR3. Germline-derived CDR1 and CDR2 are WNHNN and SYGVQD (reference sequence). Donors in Cohort 3 counted as recovered after two negative PCRs, clearance, or symptom resolution.

The TCR sequence derives from a young woman who had recovered from COVID-19. The sample comprised PBMCs or T cells enriched from blood (not recorded which). The rearrangement links TRBV10-1 to TRBJ2-1; maybe TRBD1 (6 bases). DNA for the CDR3: TGCGCCAGCAGTGAGTCGCTTCGCAGGGGCAATGAGCAGTTCTTC. It is translated as CASSESLRRGNEQFF.